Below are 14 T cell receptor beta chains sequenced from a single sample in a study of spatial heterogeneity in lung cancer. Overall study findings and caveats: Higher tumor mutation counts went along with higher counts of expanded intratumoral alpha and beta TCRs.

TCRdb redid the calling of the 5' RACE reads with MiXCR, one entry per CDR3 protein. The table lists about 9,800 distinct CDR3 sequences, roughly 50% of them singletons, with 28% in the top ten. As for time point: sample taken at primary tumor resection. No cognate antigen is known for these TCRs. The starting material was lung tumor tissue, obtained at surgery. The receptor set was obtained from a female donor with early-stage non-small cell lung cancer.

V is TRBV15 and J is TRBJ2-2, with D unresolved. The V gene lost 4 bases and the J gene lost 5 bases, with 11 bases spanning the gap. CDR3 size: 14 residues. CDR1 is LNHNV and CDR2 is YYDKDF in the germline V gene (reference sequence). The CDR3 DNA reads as TGTGCCACCAGCATTATGACCCTGACCGGGGAGCTGTTTTTT. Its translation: CATSIMTLTGELFF.

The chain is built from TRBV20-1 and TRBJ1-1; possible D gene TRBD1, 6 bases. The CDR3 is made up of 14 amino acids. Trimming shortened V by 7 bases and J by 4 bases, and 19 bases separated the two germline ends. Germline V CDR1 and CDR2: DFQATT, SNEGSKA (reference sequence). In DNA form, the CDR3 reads TGCAGTGTCCCGCCTCTCGGCAGGGGCACTGAAGCTTTCTTT. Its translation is CSVPPLGRGTEAFF.

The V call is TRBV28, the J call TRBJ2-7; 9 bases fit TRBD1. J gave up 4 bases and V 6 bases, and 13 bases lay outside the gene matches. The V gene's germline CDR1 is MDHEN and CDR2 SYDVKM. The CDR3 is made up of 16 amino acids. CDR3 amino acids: CASRTNRGRKDYEQYF. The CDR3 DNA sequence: TGTGCCAGCAGAACGAACAGGGGGCGCAAGGATTACGAGCAGTACTTC.

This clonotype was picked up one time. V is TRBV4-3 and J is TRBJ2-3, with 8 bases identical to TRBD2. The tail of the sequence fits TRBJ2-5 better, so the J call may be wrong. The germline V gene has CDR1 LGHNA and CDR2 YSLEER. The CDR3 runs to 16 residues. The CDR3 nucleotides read TGCGCCAGCAGCCCTTCAGGCGGGGGGCGGGGAGAGACCCAGTACTTC. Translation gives CASSPSGGGRGETQYF.

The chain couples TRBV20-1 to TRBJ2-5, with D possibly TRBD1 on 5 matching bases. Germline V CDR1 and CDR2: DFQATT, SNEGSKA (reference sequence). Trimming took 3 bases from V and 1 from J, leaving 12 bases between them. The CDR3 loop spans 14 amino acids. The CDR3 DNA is TGCAGTGCTAGGGTTCAGGGCAGCCAAGAGACCCAGTACTTC. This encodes CSARVQGSQETQYF.

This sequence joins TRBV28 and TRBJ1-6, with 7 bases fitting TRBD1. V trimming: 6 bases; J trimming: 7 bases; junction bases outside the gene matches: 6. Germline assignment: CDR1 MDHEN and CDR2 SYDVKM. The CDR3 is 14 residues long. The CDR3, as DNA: TGTGCCAGCAGGGCCGGGACAGAAAATTCACCCCTCCACTTT. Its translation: CASRAGTENSPLHF.

The CDR3 loop is CASRDTGGSTYGYTF. Here the CDR3 DNA reads TGTGCCAGCAGAGATACAGGGGGCTCCACCTATGGCTACACCTTC. V is TRBV6-5 and J is TRBJ1-2; TRBD1 aligns across 9 bases. The germline gives CDR1 MNHEY, CDR2 SVGAGI. V lost 6 bases and J lost 4; bases outside the gene matches: 9. CDR3 length: 15 residues.

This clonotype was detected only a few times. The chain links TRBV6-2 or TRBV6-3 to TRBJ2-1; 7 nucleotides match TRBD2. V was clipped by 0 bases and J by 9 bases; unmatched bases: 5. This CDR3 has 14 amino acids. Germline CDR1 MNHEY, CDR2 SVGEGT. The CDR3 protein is CASSYSGGFVEQFF. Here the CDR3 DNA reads TGTGCCAGCAGTTACTCCGGGGGGTTTGTTGAGCAGTTCTTC.

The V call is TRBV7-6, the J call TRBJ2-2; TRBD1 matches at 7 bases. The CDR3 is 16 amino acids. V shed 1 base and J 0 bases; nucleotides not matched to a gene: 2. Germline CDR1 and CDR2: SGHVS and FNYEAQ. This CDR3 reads CASSLVGGSNTGELFF. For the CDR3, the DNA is TGTGCCAGCAGCTTAGTAGGGGGCTCGAACACCGGGGAGCTGTTTTTT.

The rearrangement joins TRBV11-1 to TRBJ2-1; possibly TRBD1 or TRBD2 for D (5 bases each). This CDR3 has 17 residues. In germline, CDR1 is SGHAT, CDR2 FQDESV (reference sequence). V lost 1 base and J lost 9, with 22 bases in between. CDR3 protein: CASSLVLTGTDDSEQFF. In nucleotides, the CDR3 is TGTGCCAGCAGCTTAGTCTTGACGGGGACGGATGACAGTGAGCAGTTCTTC.

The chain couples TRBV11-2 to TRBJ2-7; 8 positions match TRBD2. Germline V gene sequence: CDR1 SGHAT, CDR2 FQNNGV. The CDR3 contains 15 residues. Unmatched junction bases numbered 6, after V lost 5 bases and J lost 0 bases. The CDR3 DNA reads TGTGCCAGCAGCGCCTTAACTAGCGGCTCCTACGAGCAGTACTTC. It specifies CASSALTSGSYEQYF.

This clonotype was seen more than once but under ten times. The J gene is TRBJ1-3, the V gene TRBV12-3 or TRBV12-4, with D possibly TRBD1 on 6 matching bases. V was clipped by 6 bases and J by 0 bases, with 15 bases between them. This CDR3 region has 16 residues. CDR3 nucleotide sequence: TGTGCCAGCAGCCCAGGGGACGGTCACTCTGGAAACACCATATATTTT. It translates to CASSPGDGHSGNTIYF.

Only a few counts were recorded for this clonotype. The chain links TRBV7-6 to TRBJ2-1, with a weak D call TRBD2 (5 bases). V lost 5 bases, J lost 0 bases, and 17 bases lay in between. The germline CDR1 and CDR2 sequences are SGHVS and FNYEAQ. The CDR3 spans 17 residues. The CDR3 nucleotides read TGTGCCAGCAGCCCTCGACGTTCGGGGTACTCCTACAATGAGCAGTTCTTC. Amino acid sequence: CASSPRRSGYSYNEQFF.

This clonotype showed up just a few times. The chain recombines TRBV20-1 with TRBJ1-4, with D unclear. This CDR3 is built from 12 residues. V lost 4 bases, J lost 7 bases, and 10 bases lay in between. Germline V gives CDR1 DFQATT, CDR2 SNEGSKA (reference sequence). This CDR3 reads CSAIKGSEKLFF. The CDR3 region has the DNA TGCAGTGCTATAAAAGGAAGTGAAAAACTGTTTTTT.